Described below is a single T cell receptor (beta chain) sequence and its context. The sample is drawn from a study of blood T cells in healthy people across ages. This CDR3 is built from 15 residues. The V gene end was trimmed by 1 base and the J gene end by 0 bases; junction bases not matched to a gene: 5. CDR1 and CDR2 (germline): DFQATT, SNEGSKA (reference sequence). A second roughly 7 to 12 cycle PCR used barcoded and J-beta primers. TCRdb used MiXCR to reprocess the 5' RACE reads, holding one entry per CDR3 protein. Of roughly 560,000 distinct CDR3 sequences in the sample, less than 25% are singletons; the top ten hold roughly 9.4%. The same sample was also studied in work on T cells of mothers and their children. That study adds: Not a single persistent microchimeric T cell clone was detected.

The receptor's source is a boy aged 10-17 years in good health. The sample comprised blood. The V and J genes are TRBV20-1 and TRBJ2-7; 8 bases are shared with TRBD2. The CDR3 DNA is TGCAGTGCTAGAGTAGGGCTAGCGGGCTCCTACGAGCAGTACTTC. This encodes CSARVGLAGSYEQYF.